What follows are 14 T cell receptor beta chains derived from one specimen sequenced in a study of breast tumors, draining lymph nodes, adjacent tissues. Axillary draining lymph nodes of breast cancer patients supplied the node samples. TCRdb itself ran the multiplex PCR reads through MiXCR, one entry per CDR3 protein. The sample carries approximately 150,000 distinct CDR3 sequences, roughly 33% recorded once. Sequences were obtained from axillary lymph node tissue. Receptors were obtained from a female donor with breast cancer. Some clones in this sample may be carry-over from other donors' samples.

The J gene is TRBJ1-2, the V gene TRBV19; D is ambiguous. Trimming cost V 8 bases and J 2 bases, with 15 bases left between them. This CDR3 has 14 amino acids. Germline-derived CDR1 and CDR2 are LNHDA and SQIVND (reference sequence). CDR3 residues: CASFGVGNNYGYTF. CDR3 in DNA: TGTGCCAGTTTCGGCGTGGGAAACAACTATGGCTACACCTTC. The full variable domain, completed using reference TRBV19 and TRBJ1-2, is DGGITQSPKYLFRKEGQNVTLSCEQNLNHDAMYWYRQDPGQGLRLIYYSQIVNDFQKGDIAEGYSVSREKKESFPLTVTSAQKNPTAFYLCASFGVGNNYGYTFGSGTRLTVV.

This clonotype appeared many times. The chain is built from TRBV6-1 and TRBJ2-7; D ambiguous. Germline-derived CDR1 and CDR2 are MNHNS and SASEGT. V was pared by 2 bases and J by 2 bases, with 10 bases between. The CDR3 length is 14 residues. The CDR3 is CASSESWRTYEQYF. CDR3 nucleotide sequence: TGTGCCAGCAGTGAAAGTTGGCGGACCTACGAGCAGTACTTC.

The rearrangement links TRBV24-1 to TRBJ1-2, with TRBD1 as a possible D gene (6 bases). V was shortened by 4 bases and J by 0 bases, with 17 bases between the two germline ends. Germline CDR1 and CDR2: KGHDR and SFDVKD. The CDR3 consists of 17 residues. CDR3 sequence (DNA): TGTGCCACCAGTGAAGGGGCACAGGGACGAGCTAACTATGGCTACACCTTC. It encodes CATSEGAQGRANYGYTF.

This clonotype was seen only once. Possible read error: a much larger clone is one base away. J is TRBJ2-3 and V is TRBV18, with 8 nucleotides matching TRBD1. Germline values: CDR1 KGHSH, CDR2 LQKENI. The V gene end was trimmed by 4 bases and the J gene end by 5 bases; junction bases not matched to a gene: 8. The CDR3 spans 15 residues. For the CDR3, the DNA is TGTGCCAGCTCACTCGGACAGGGTACGGGAGATACGCAGTATTTT. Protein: CASSLGQGTGDTQYF.

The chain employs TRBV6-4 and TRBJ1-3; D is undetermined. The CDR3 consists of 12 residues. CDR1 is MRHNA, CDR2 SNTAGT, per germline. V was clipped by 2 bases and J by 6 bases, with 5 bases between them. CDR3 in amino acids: CASSDRANTIYF. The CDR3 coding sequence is TGTGCCAGCAGTGACAGGGCAAACACCATATATTTT.

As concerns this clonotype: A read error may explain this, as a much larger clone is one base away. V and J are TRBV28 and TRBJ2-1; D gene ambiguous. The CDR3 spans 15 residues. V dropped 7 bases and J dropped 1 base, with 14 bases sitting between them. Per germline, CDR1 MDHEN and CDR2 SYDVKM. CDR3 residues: CASISEIRSYNEQFF. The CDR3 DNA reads TGTGCCAGCATTAGTGAGATCCGGTCCTACAATGAGCAGTTCTTC.

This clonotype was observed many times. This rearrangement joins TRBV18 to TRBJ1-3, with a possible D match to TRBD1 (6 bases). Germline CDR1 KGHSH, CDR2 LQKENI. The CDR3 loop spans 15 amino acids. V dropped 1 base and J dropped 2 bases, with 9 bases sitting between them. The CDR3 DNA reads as TGTGCCAGCTCACCACAGGGGGTACCTGGAAACACCATATATTTT. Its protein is CASSPQGVPGNTIYF.

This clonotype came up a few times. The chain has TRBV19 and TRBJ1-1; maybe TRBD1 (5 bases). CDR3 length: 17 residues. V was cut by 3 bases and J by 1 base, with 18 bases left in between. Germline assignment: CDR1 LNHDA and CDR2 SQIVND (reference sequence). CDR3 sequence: CASSMAWQGGTNTEAFF. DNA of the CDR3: TGTGCCAGTAGTATGGCGTGGCAGGGTGGTACGAACACTGAAGCTTTCTTT.

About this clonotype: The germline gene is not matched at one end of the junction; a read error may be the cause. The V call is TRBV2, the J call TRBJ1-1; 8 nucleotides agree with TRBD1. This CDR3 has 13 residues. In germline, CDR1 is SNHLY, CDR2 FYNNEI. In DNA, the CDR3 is TGTGCCAGCAGGGGACAGGTCGACACTGAAGCTTCCTTT. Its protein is CASRGQVDTEASF.

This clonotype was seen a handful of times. CDR3 region: CSAQTGNTEAFF. CDR3 DNA: TGCAGTGCGCAGACAGGGAACACTGAAGCTTTCTTT. The gene calls are TRBV20-1 and TRBJ1-1; TRBD1 is a possible D gene (6 bases). Germline CDR1 and CDR2: DFQATT and SNEGSKA (reference sequence). CDR3 length: 12 amino acids. The V and J ends lost 6 bases and 1 base respectively, with 9 bases between them.

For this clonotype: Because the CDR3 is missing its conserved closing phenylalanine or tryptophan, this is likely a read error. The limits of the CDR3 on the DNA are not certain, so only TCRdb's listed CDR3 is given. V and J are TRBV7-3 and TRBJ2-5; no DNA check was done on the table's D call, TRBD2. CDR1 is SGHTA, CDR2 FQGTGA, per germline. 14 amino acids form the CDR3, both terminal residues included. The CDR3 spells CASSPRGGGYTFGS.

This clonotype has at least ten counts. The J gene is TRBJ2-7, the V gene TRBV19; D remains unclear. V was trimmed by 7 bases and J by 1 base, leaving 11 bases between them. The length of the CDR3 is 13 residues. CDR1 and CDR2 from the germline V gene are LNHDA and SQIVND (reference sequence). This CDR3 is CASTPRRSYEQYF. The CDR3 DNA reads TGTGCCAGTACCCCAAGGAGATCCTACGAGCAGTACTTC.

The CDR3 region has the DNA TGTGCCACCAAAGACAGCTCCTACGAGCAGTACGTC. Translation gives CATKDSSYEQYV. The chain recombines TRBV24-1 with TRBJ2-7; D perhaps matches TRBD1 (5 bases). The CDR3 has 12 residues. The V and J ends lost 8 bases and 0 bases respectively, with 7 bases between them. The germline CDR1 and CDR2 sequences are KGHDR and SFDVKD.

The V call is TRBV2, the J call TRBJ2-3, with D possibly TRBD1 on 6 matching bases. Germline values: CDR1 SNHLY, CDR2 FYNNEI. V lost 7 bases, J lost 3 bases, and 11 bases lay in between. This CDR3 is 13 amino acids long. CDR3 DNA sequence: TGTGCCAGCAACAGGGAGAGGACAGATACGCAGTATTTT. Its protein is CASNRERTDTQYF.